What follows is one TCR beta chain and its context. The data derive from a study of CD4+ T cells in melanoma. The table came from immunoSEQ multiplex PCR; TCRdb's copy has only in-frame clones and leaves some out. The sample lists fewer than 150,000 clones, around 90% occurring once. CDR3 size: 15 residues. The ends were cut back, 6 bases at V and 6 bases at J, with 19 bases in the middle. V and J are TRBV5-3 and TRBJ1-5; a possible D gene is TRBD1 (6 bases). TRBV5-3 is labeled an ORF, and its function is uncertain. The sequence came from a human donor with melanoma. CDR3 region: CARTFLGGHGQPQHF. DNA for the CDR3: TGTGCCAGAACTTTCTTGGGGGGCCATGGTCAGCCCCAGCATTTT.